Listed here are 25 T cell receptor beta chains from one sample, sequenced in a study of shared clonotypes between healthy human individuals. Here immunoSEQ multiplex PCR was the method, and the copy in TCRdb shows in-frame clones only, minus some. The sample lists over 400,000 clones, over 75% occurring once. Sequences were obtained from PBMCs. These receptors were obtained from a woman in her thirties or forties in good health. Some clones in this sample may be carry-over from other donors' samples.

The genes are TRBV6-1 and TRBJ2-7; 7 nucleotides align to TRBD2. V shed 5 bases and J 2 bases; nucleotides not matched to a gene: 9. The germline V gene encodes CDR1 MNHNS and CDR2 SASEGT. This CDR3 region has 15 residues. DNA for the CDR3: TGTGCCAGCAGTCCCATGGGGGGGTTAACCTACGAGCAGTACTTC. This gives the protein CASSPMGGLTYEQYF.

The rearrangement joins TRBV7-3 to TRBJ2-1, with D maybe TRBD1 (6 bases). This CDR3 is 13 amino acids long. Trimming pared 5 bases from V and 7 bases from J, leaving 12 bases between. The germline V gene encodes CDR1 SGHTA and CDR2 FQGTGA. The CDR3: CASSPAGANEQFF. In nucleotides, the CDR3 is TGTGCCAGCAGCCCGGCAGGGGCTAATGAGCAGTTCTTC.

This clone came up many times. V and J are TRBV11-2 and TRBJ2-1; D is uncertain. Trimming stripped 1 base from V and 4 bases from J, with 11 bases between. The germline V gene encodes CDR1 SGHAT and CDR2 FQNNGV. This CDR3 spans 15 amino acids. The CDR3 nucleotides are TGTGCCAGCAGCTTAGCACCCACCGGATACAATGAGCAGTTCTTC. Protein product: CASSLAPTGYNEQFF.

The gene calls are TRBV15 and TRBJ2-7, with D perhaps TRBD1 (6 bases). Germline V gene data show CDR1 as LNHNV and CDR2 as YYDKDF (reference sequence). V was shortened by 8 bases and J by 1 base, with 15 bases between the two germline ends. This CDR3 contains 14 residues. CDR3 nucleotide sequence: TGTGCCACCGGCCAACTGACAGGTTCCTACGAGCAGTACTTC. Translated: CATGQLTGSYEQYF.

The CDR3 loop is CASSPTTSYWSSTDTQYF. The CDR3 nucleotides read TGTGCCAGCAGCCCTACAACCTCATACTGGAGTAGCACAGATACGCAGTATTTT. The V and J genes are TRBV5-4 and TRBJ2-3; D is ambiguous. Germline lookup yields CDR1 SGHNT and CDR2 YYREEE (reference sequence). The CDR3 spans 18 residues. The germline V and J ends were trimmed by 4 bases and 0 bases, with 21 bases remaining between them.

The chain uses TRBV28 and TRBJ2-3, with TRBD1 matching 7 bases. V trimming: 7 bases; J trimming: 2 bases; junction bases outside the gene matches: 3. In germline, CDR1 is MDHEN, CDR2 SYDVKM. The CDR3 extends over 13 amino acids. Here the CDR3 DNA reads TGTGCCAGCACCGGGACAGCCACAGATACGCAGTATTTT. Translating gives CASTGTATDTQYF. The full variable domain, with the rest looked up from reference TRBV28 and TRBJ2-3, is DVKVTQSSRYLVKRTGEKVFLECVQDMDHENMFWYRQDPGLGLRLIYFSYDVKMKEKGDIPEGYSVSREKKERFSLILESASTNQTSMYLCASTGTATDTQYFGPGTRLTVL.

V is TRBV28 and J is TRBJ2-5; maybe TRBD2 (6 bases). The assigned J gene may be wrong: the sequence end matches TRBJ2-7 better. The CDR3 consists of 16 residues. Per the germline V gene, CDR1 is MDHEN and CDR2 is SYDVKM. The DNA for the CDR3 is TGTGCCAGCAGGTCTGCGTGGGCAGGGACTTACTACGAGCAGTACTTC. Translation gives CASRSAWAGTYYEQYF.

The chain recombines TRBV7-2 with TRBJ1-1; 9 nucleotides line up with TRBD1. The V gene end was trimmed by 5 bases and the J gene end by 5 bases; junction bases not matched to a gene: 9. From germline, CDR1 is SGHTA and CDR2 FQGNSA. This CDR3 comprises 15 residues. CDR3 sequence (DNA): TGTGCCAGCAGCAGATGGACAGGGGTGCGGACTGAAGCTTTCTTT. This translates into CASSRWTGVRTEAFF.

The CDR3 DNA follows: TGTGCCAGTAGAGCTTGGGACAGGGAATCTGAAGCTTTCTTT. Its translation: CASRAWDRESEAFF. V gene TRBV19 combines with J gene TRBJ1-1; 9 bases match TRBD1. Looked up from germline, CDR1 is LNHDA and CDR2 is SQIVND (reference sequence). Trimming at V came to 6 bases and at J to 6 bases, leaving 8 bases not matched to a gene. CDR3 length: 14 residues. Filled out from reference TRBV19 and TRBJ1-1, the complete variable domain reads DGGITQSPKYLFRKEGQNVTLSCEQNLNHDAMYWYRQDPGQGLRLIYYSQIVNDFQKGDIAEGYSVSREKKESFPLTVTSAQKNPTAFYLCASRAWDRESEAFFGQGTRLTVV.

V and J are TRBV15 and TRBJ2-7; the match to TRBD1 covers 10 bases. Losses at the gene ends were 5 bases for V and 1 base for J; bases not matched to a gene: 2. Germline CDR1 and CDR2: LNHNV and YYDKDF (reference sequence). The CDR3 has 14 amino acids. In DNA form, the CDR3 reads TGTGCCACCAGCGTGGGACAGGGGTCCTACGAGCAGTACTTC. Its translation: CATSVGQGSYEQYF.

As for this clone: The likely explanation is a read error, given a far larger clone one base away. CDR3 loop: CASSYRPVGGDTIYF. The CDR3 coding sequence is TGTGCCAGCAGTTACCGCCCCGTCGGCGGAGACACCATATATTTT. The chain is built from TRBV5-6 and TRBJ1-3; the D is unclear. CDR1 is SGHDT, CDR2 YYEEEE, per germline. This CDR3 has 15 amino acids. With 5 bases removed from V and 8 bases from J, the gap between germline ends came to 20 bases.

The chain carries TRBV29-1 and TRBJ1-1, with D perhaps matching TRBD1 (5 bases). The CDR3 contains 14 residues. The V end lost 7 bases, the J end lost 1 base, and 16 bases lay between the germline ends. Germline V lookup: CDR1 SQVTM, CDR2 ANQGSEA. The CDR3 DNA sequence: TGCAGCGCCGGCGAGGGGTCGGGGAACACTGAAGCTTTCTTT. Its protein product is CSAGEGSGNTEAFF. Complete variable domain (other parts from reference TRBV29-1 and TRBJ1-1): SAVISQKPSRDICQRGTSLTIQCQVDSQVTMMFWYRQQPGQSLTLIATANQGSEATYESGFVIDKFPISRPNLTFSTLTVSNMSPEDSSIYLCSAGEGSGNTEAFFGQGTRLTVV.

The chain combines TRBV9 with TRBJ2-1; D may be TRBD1 or TRBD2 (5 bases each). Trimming pared 4 bases from V and 9 bases from J, leaving 14 bases between. CDR3 length: 13 residues. Germline CDR1 is SGDLS and CDR2 is YYNGEE. For the CDR3, the DNA is TGTGCCAGCAGCATCGGGGCCGGAGGTGAGCAGTTCTTC. The encoded protein is CASSIGAGGEQFF. Filled out from reference TRBV9 and TRBJ2-1, the complete variable domain reads DSGVTQTPKHLITATGQRVTLRCSPRSGDLSVYWYQQSLDQGLQFLIQYYNGEERAKGNILERFSAQQFPDLHSELNLSSLELGDSALYFCASSIGAGGEQFFGPGTRLTVL.

This clone turned up a few times. V and J are TRBV2 and TRBJ2-1, with unresolved D. V lost 4 bases and J 5 bases, leaving 12 bases between the germline ends. CDR1 and CDR2 (germline): SNHLY, FYNNEI. The CDR3 sequence is 14 residues long. CDR3 in amino acids: CASSGWGSNNEQFF. CDR3 in DNA: TGTGCCAGCAGTGGATGGGGATCTAACAATGAGCAGTTCTTC.

For this clone: A far larger clone is just one base off, so this is likely a read error. V is TRBV9 and J is TRBJ2-7; D assignment may be TRBD1 or TRBD2 (7 bases each). Germline assignment: CDR1 SGDLS and CDR2 YYNGEE. V gave up 4 bases and J gave up 6 bases, with 17 bases separating them. The CDR3 has 14 residues. The CDR3: CASSTGASGAEQYF. The CDR3 DNA reads TGTGCCAGCAGCACAGGGGCTAGCGGAGCCGAGCAGTACTTC.

V and J are TRBV11-3 and TRBJ2-1; 8 positions match TRBD2. V lost 1 base, J lost 4 bases, and 0 bases stayed unmatched. The CDR3 spans 14 residues. Per the germline V gene, CDR1 is SGHNT and CDR2 is YENEEA. CDR3 residues: CASSLAGGYNEQFF. The CDR3 DNA follows: TGTGCCAGCAGCTTAGCGGGAGGGTACAATGAGCAGTTCTTC.

This rearrangement joins TRBV11-2 to TRBJ2-1; D remains ambiguous. The CDR3 extends over 16 amino acids. The germline gives CDR1 SGHAT, CDR2 FQNNGV. The V end was cut by 3 bases, the J end by 0 bases, with 12 bases between. In nucleotides, the CDR3 is TGTGCCAGCAGCTTGACCCGGCGGAGCTCCTACAATGAGCAGTTCTTC. This sequence encodes CASSLTRRSSYNEQFF.

The rearrangement uses TRBV9 and TRBJ1-1; 8 bases are shared with TRBD1. The trim removed 4 bases at V and 2 bases at J, leaving 7 bases unmatched. The CDR3 has 15 residues. Germline V gives CDR1 SGDLS, CDR2 YYNGEE. The CDR3 protein is CASSPGGRYNTEAFF. The CDR3 nucleotides read TGTGCCAGCAGCCCAGGGGGCAGATATAACACTGAAGCTTTCTTT.

The genes are TRBV5-6 and TRBJ1-2; TRBD1 is a possible D gene (6 bases). The V end was cut by 6 bases, the J end by 3 bases, with 18 bases between. The CDR3 is 15 residues long. The germline gives CDR1 SGHDT, CDR2 YYEEEE. CDR3 amino acids: CASTGGGAVYYGYTF. Here the CDR3 DNA reads TGTGCCAGCACTGGAGGGGGGGCGGTCTACTATGGCTACACCTTC.

There are many counts of this clone. Other DNA variants within this sample encode the same CDR3. The chain links TRBV27 to TRBJ2-2, with D perhaps given as TRBD1 or TRBD2 (5 bases each). Germline loops: CDR1 MNHEY, CDR2 SMNVEV (reference sequence). The CDR3 loop spans 15 amino acids. The V end was cut by 5 bases, the J end by 5 bases, with 15 bases between. The CDR3 region is CASSPHGAGTGELFF. CDR3 bases: TGTGCCAGCAGTCCCCACGGGGCTGGGACCGGGGAGCTGTTTTTT.

This chain joins TRBV7-8 and TRBJ1-4, with 7 bases lining up with TRBD1. The CDR3 runs to 14 residues. Germline V gene lookup returns CDR1 SGHVS and CDR2 FQNEAQ. V lost 1 base to trimming and J lost 7 bases; unmatched junction nucleotides: 3. CDR3 in amino acids: CASSLERQGEKLFF. The CDR3 DNA reads TGTGCCAGCAGCTTAGAAAGACAGGGTGAAAAACTGTTTTTT. The variable domain in full, completed from reference TRBV7-8 and TRBJ1-4, reads GAGVSQSPRYKVAKRGQDVALRCDPISGHVSLFWYQQALGQGPEFLTYFQNEAQLDKSGLPSDRFFAERPEGSVSTLKIQRTQQEDSAVYLCASSLERQGEKLFFGSGTQLSVL.

The rearrangement uses TRBV30 and TRBJ1-5, with 7 nucleotides matching TRBD1. Germline-derived CDR1 and CDR2 are GTSNPN and SVGIG (reference sequence). The CDR3 is made up of 14 amino acids. The trim removed 0 bases at V and 6 bases at J, leaving 5 bases unmatched. The CDR3 region is CAWSVDRVGQPQHF. In DNA form, the CDR3 reads TGTGCCTGGAGTGTCGACAGGGTAGGTCAGCCCCAGCATTTT.

As to this clone: This likely traces to a read error, being one base from a far larger clone. The identical CDR3 is also encoded by other nucleotide sequences in the sample. The V gene is TRBV30, the J gene TRBJ1-1, with no clear D. Germline assignment: CDR1 GTSNPN and CDR2 SVGIG (reference sequence). CDR3 length: 15 amino acids. The CDR3: CAWTPKEGRNTEAFF. The CDR3 DNA reads TGTGCCTGGACCCCGAAGGAGGGCAGGAACACTGAGGCTTTCTTT.

The CDR3 DNA sequence: TGTGCCAGCAGCTTAACCCTAGCGGGAGCCCCCGAGCAGTACTTC. Protein: CASSLTLAGAPEQYF. The chain uses TRBV7-3 and TRBJ2-7; 10 positions match TRBD2. V lost 0 bases and J lost 6; bases outside the gene matches: 5. CDR3 length equals 15 residues. CDR1 is SGHTA and CDR2 is FQGTGA in the germline V gene. The whole variable domain, filled in from reference TRBV7-3 and TRBJ2-7, reads GAGVSQTPSNKVTEKGKYVELRCDPISGHTALYWYRQSLGQGPEFLIYFQGTGAADDSGLPNDRFFAVRPEGSVSTLKIQRTERGDSAVYLCASSLTLAGAPEQYFGPGTRLTVT.

Concerning this clone itself: A far larger clone differs by one base, so this is likely a read error. The chain combines TRBV28 with TRBJ1-3; no reliable D call. The CDR3 sequence is 16 residues long. Per germline, CDR1 MDHEN and CDR2 SYDVKM. The CDR3 nucleotides are TGTGCCGGCAGTCAACCTGTACGGGCACAGGGAAACACCATATATTTT. Its protein product is CAGSQPVRAQGNTIYF.